The present T cell receptor (beta chain) was sequenced within a study of regulatory T cells in long-lasting Graves disease. Turning to this clonotype: Antigen: not known.

As for time point: newly diagnosed GD, antithyroid drugs for less than 3 months. The TCR library used RNA extracted from PBMCs. Those enrolled as patients came out of an endocrinology department in Xi'an, China. Findings and limits, study-wide: Persistent Graves' patients showed less TCR diversity than newly diagnosed ones. It was in persistent disease that TRBV28, TRBJ1-2 and TRBJ2-5 were favored.

CDR3 regions were amplified by Arm-PCR using iRepertoire HTBI primers to build TCR beta libraries. TCRdb fed the multiplex PCR reads into MiXCR, producing one record per CDR3 protein. The sample carries about 560,000 distinct CDR3 sequences, 15% to 20% recorded once. V shed 0 bases and J shed 1 base, with 12 bases lying between them. Looked up from germline, CDR1 is DFQATT and CDR2 is SNEGSKA (reference sequence). This CDR3 is built from 15 residues. This sample also appeared in a second study, on T cells in Graves' hyperthyroidism and ophthalmopathy. From that report: Diagnoses were established using clinical symptoms, serum thyroxine and TRAb, thyroid ultrasound and orbital computed tomography.

The rearrangement uses TRBV20-1 and TRBJ1-1; D is uncertain. The TCR originated in a man younger than 30 with Graves disease. This specimen consisted of peripheral blood mononuclear cells (PBMCs), obtained at new diagnosis, from a patient treated with antithyroid drugs. DNA of the CDR3: TGCAGTGCTAGAGATTTTCAGGCGGGGAACACTGAAGCTTTCTTT. Amino acids: CSARDFQAGNTEAFF.